Presented here are 21 T cell receptor beta chains from one specimen sequenced in a study of blood T cell repertoires in COVID-19. Sequenced by immunoSEQ multiplex PCR; TCRdb stores in-frame clones only, minus some. The sample contains more than 70,000 clones, around 84% of which appear only once. The source material was peripheral blood. Receptor source: a woman at least 80 years old in a cohort sampled during active or convalescent COVID-19.

This chain links TRBV7-9 with TRBJ2-5; unclear D gene. Looked up from germline, CDR1 is SEHNR and CDR2 is FQNEAQ (reference sequence). The CDR3 length is 13 residues. Trimming left V 4 bases short and J 1 base short, with 7 bases between. CDR3 coding DNA: TGTGCCAGCAGCTATGGCTCCCAAGAGACCCAGTACTTC. Amino acid sequence: CASSYGSQETQYF.

This chain connects TRBV7-6 to TRBJ1-2; tentative D call: TRBD1 (5 bases). The CDR3 consists of 14 residues. Per the germline V gene, CDR1 is SGHVS and CDR2 is FNYEAQ. V dropped 4 bases and J dropped 4 bases, with 13 bases sitting between them. In DNA form, the CDR3 reads TGTGCCAGCAGCTCTAGGACGGGGGGCTATGGCTACACCTTC. Amino acid sequence: CASSSRTGGYGYTF.

The chain joins TRBV10-3 to TRBJ1-6, with a possible D match to TRBD1 (5 bases). Looked up from germline, CDR1 is ENHRY and CDR2 is SYGVKD. Deletions cut 6 bases from V and 7 bases from J, with 13 bases between. This CDR3 comprises 14 residues. As DNA, the CDR3 is TGTGCCATCAGGTTGGGCAGGGAAAATTCACCCCTCCACTTT. Translated, it gives CAIRLGRENSPLHF.

V usage is TRBV4-1 and J usage is TRBJ2-1, with 7 bases identical to TRBD1. This CDR3 comprises 15 residues. The trim removed 1 base at V and 0 bases at J, leaving 0 bases unmatched. Per the germline V gene, CDR1 is MGHRA and CDR2 is YSYEKL. CDR3 loop: CASSQGDSSYNEQFF. The DNA for the CDR3 is TGCGCCAGCAGCCAAGGGGACAGCTCCTACAATGAGCAGTTCTTC.

The CDR3 sequence: CASTSGRAGTDTQYF. The CDR3 DNA is TGTGCCAGCACTAGCGGGAGGGCCGGAACAGATACGCAGTATTTT. This sequence joins TRBV6-5 and TRBJ2-3; 12 bases are a match to TRBD2. Germline V lookup: CDR1 MNHEY, CDR2 SVGAGI. The CDR3 loop spans 15 amino acids. Trimming removed 7 bases from V and 3 bases from J; junction bases left unmatched: 5.

The DNA of the CDR3 is TGTGCCAGCAGTTTAGGTGGAGCCGGGGAGCTGTTTTTT. Translated, it gives CASSLGGAGELFF. The V call is TRBV12-3 or TRBV12-4, the J call TRBJ2-2, with unresolved D. Trimming shortened V by 1 base and J by 6 bases, and 6 bases separated the two germline ends. The CDR3 is 13 residues long.

The chain joins TRBV5-1 to TRBJ2-7; 8 nucleotides agree with TRBD1. With V trimmed by 5 bases and J by 5 bases, 9 bases remained unmatched. Germline-derived CDR1 and CDR2 are SGHRS and YFSETQ. The CDR3 runs to 14 residues. CDR3 sequence reads: CASRRGQGSHEQYV. CDR3 sequence (DNA): TGCGCCAGCAGACGAGGACAGGGATCCCACGAGCAGTACGTC.

V gene TRBV30 combines with J gene TRBJ2-6; TRBD2 agrees at 11 bases. The V and J ends lost 3 bases and 3 bases, in that order; junction bases with no gene match: 13. The length of the CDR3 is 19 residues. CDR1 and CDR2 (germline): GTSNPN, SVGIG (reference sequence). CDR3 region: CAWRGTSGREFHGANVLTF. The CDR3, as DNA: TGTGCCTGGAGGGGGACTAGCGGAAGGGAATTCCATGGGGCCAACGTCCTGACTTTC.

The V and J genes are TRBV11-3 and TRBJ2-3; TRBD2 matches 11 bases. The germline V gene encodes CDR1 SGHNT and CDR2 YENEEA. Trimming at V came to 5 bases and at J to 1 base, leaving 14 bases not matched to a gene. CDR3 length: 19 residues. CDR3 sequence: CASSHLTSGRIPGTDTQYF. The CDR3 region has the DNA TGTGCCAGCAGCCATCTTACTAGCGGGAGAATTCCTGGCACAGATACGCAGTATTTT. The full variable domain, its missing parts supplied by reference TRBV11-3 and TRBJ2-3, is EAGVVQSPRYKIIEKKQPVAFWCNPISGHNTLYWYLQNLGQGPELLIRYENEEAVDDSQLPKDRFSAERLKGVDSTLKIQPAELGDSAVYLCASSHLTSGRIPGTDTQYFGPGTRLTVL.

A few counts support this clone. V and J are TRBV2 and TRBJ1-6, with a tentative D call TRBD1 (6 bases). This CDR3 is built from 16 residues. V lost 7 bases to trimming and J lost 3 bases, with 16 bases between them. Germline CDR1 reads SNHLY; CDR2 reads FYNNEI. The CDR3 nucleotides read TGTGCCAGCACCCTCGACAGGTCCTTCTATAATTCACCCCTCCACTTT. This encodes CASTLDRSFYNSPLHF.

The rearrangement uses TRBV20-1 and TRBJ1-1, with 7 bases fitting TRBD1. J lost 4 bases, V lost 6 bases, and 2 bases had no gene match. CDR3 size: 11 residues. Germline V gene data show CDR1 as DFQATT and CDR2 as SNEGSKA (reference sequence). The CDR3 DNA follows: TGCAGTGCCCGACAGGGCACTGAAGCTTTCTTT. It yields the protein CSARQGTEAFF.

The chain has TRBV10-2 and TRBJ2-5, with D perhaps TRBD1 (6 bases). The germline gives CDR1 WSHSY, CDR2 SAAADI. Trimming stripped 0 bases from V and 5 bases from J, with 13 bases between. The CDR3 is 15 residues long. CDR3 bases: TGCGCCAGCAGTGAGTCAAAGGGGGTAGTGGAGACCCAGTACTTC. As protein: CASSESKGVVETQYF.

The rearrangement uses TRBV14 and TRBJ1-4, with D unclear. Trimming took off 2 bases at V and 5 bases at J, with 18 bases between the two ends. Germline CDR1 SGHDN, CDR2 FVKESK. The CDR3 loop spans 17 amino acids. In nucleotides, the CDR3 is TGTGCCAGCAGCCAATACAGACTAAAAGTCGTCAATGAAAAACTGTTTTTT. This translates into CASSQYRLKVVNEKLFF.

This clone occurred a few times. The gene calls are TRBV5-1 and TRBJ2-7; maybe TRBD2 (6 bases). The CDR3 is 15 residues long. In germline, CDR1 is SGHRS, CDR2 YFSETQ. V gave up 4 bases and J gave up 5 bases, with 19 bases separating them. CDR3 sequence: CASSPRDSQTNEQYF. CDR3 bases: TGCGCCAGCAGCCCCCGGGACTCCCAAACTAACGAGCAGTACTTC.

The rearrangement links TRBV19 to TRBJ1-3; 7 bases agree with TRBD1. Germline V gene data show CDR1 as LNHDA and CDR2 as SQIVND (reference sequence). J gave up 8 bases and V 7 bases, and 8 bases lay outside the gene matches. This CDR3 has 13 amino acids. In DNA form, the CDR3 reads TGTGCCAGTACCCTTCGGGACAGACACACCATATATTTT. Its protein is CASTLRDRHTIYF.

The gene calls are TRBV21-1 and TRBJ2-7; TRBD2 is the table's D call and was not checked against the DNA. TRBV21-1 is listed as a pseudogene. The CDR3 extends over 19 amino acids. The CDR3 DNA reads TGTGCCAGCAGCAAAATTCGGCAACTAGTAAGCGGGAGAGACGACGAGCAGTACGTC. Translated, it gives CASSKIRQLVSGRDDEQYV.

This chain connects TRBV10-1 to TRBJ2-3, with 8 nucleotides matching TRBD1. CDR1 and CDR2 (germline): WNHNN, SYGVQD (reference sequence). J gave up 9 bases and V 4 bases, and 9 bases lay outside the gene matches. The CDR3 is 14 amino acids. The CDR3 protein is CASSADRVAGTQYF. The CDR3 nucleotides are TGCGCCAGCAGTGCGGACAGGGTGGCGGGGACGCAGTATTTT.

The V call is TRBV6-5, the J call TRBJ1-1, with TRBD1 matching 8 bases. Germline CDR1 reads MNHEY; CDR2 reads SVGAGI. The CDR3 runs 15 residues. V lost 8 bases to trimming and J lost 6 bases; unmatched junction nucleotides: 14. CDR3 in amino acids: CASLEGAGGAAEAFF. The CDR3 DNA sequence: TGTGCCAGCCTGGAAGGGGCAGGGGGCGCGGCTGAAGCTTTCTTT.

This clone came up once. The CDR3 DNA is TGTGCCAGCAGCTCTTCCGGGACAGGGACCCACAATGAGCAGTTCTTC. It is translated as CASSSSGTGTHNEQFF. The chain combines TRBV7-2 with TRBJ2-1, with TRBD1 identical over 9 bases. The CDR3 extends over 16 amino acids. After removal of 4 bases from V and 5 bases from J, the junction contained 9 bases not matched to a gene. The V gene's germline CDR1 is SGHTA and CDR2 FQGNSA.

The chain has TRBV5-4 and TRBJ1-5; D unclear. V lost 2 bases and J 4 bases, leaving 10 bases between the germline ends. The CDR3 is 14 amino acids. Germline V gene sequence: CDR1 SGHNT, CDR2 YYREEE (reference sequence). In DNA, the CDR3 is TGTGCCAGCAGCTTTACAGCCCTTAATCAGCCCCAGCATTTT. Translated: CASSFTALNQPQHF.

This rearrangement joins TRBV27 to TRBJ2-7, with 8 bases that match TRBD2. The germline gives CDR1 MNHEY, CDR2 SMNVEV (reference sequence). The CDR3 is 17 amino acids. V lost 5 bases and J lost 2; bases outside the gene matches: 14. The CDR3 DNA reads as TGTGCCAGCAGTCCCGGGAGTCCAGCGGGAGTAGCCTACGAGCAGTACGTC. It codes for CASSPGSPAGVAYEQYV.